This entry lists 14 T cell receptor beta chains sequenced from one sample in a study of cytomegalovirus exposure and HLA in healthy donors. It was with 60 Vbeta and 13 Jbeta primers that the PCR ran. Measured with immunoSEQ multiplex PCR; TCRdb has only the in-frame clones, and not every one. The table lists tens of thousands of clones, 78% of them singletons, with 5.5% in the top ten. The source material was PBMCs. These receptors all stem from a male donor in good health and CMV-seropositive.

This clone was observed once. The J gene is TRBJ2-6, the V gene TRBV10-3; perhaps TRBD2 as D (5 bases). Trimming removed 7 bases from V and 2 bases from J, with 6 bases in between. CDR1 is ENHRY and CDR2 is SYGVKD in the germline V gene. This CDR3 spans 13 amino acids. The CDR3 sequence: CAITGTGANVLTF. For the CDR3, the DNA is TGTGCCATCACGGGGACTGGGGCCAACGTCCTGACTTTC.

This clone was counted a single time. The chain carries TRBV27 and TRBJ1-5, with a weak D call TRBD1 (6 bases). Per germline, CDR1 MNHEY and CDR2 SMNVEV (reference sequence). This CDR3 is 15 amino acids long. V was cut by 5 bases and J by 2 bases, with 13 bases left in between. The CDR3 spells CASSLTGIGNQPQHF. In nucleotides, the CDR3 is TGTGCCAGCAGTCTAACAGGGATAGGCAATCAGCCCCAGCATTTT.

The V call is TRBV7-2, the J call TRBJ1-2; no definite D call. The CDR3 spans 15 residues. CDR1 is SGHTA and CDR2 is FQGNSA in the germline V gene. The V end was cut by 2 bases, the J end by 4 bases, with 14 bases between. The CDR3 is CASSLSGAGGYGYTF. The DNA of the CDR3 is TGTGCCAGCAGCTTATCTGGAGCAGGAGGCTATGGCTACACCTTC.

The V call is TRBV7-2, the J call TRBJ2-3; weak D call: TRBD2 (5 bases). The CDR3 is 15 amino acids. CDR1 and CDR2 from the germline V gene are SGHTA and FQGNSA. Trimming removed 2 bases at V and 5 bases at J, with 14 bases between. The chain's CDR3 is CASSLYVGVGDTQYF. CDR3 bases: TGTGCCAGCAGCTTATACGTGGGAGTGGGAGATACGCAGTATTTT.

To note about this clone: The junction departs from germline at one end; a sequencing error may be responsible. The J gene is TRBJ2-2, the V gene TRBV7-9; D possibly corresponds to TRBD1 (6 bases). The CDR3 runs 15 residues. The germline CDR1 and CDR2 sequences are SEHNR and FQNEAQ (reference sequence). CDR3 amino acids: CSSNPWTENTGELFF. Written as DNA, the CDR3 is TGTTCCAGCAATCCCTGGACAGAAAACACCGGGGAGCTGTTTTTT.

The genes are TRBV5-4 and TRBJ2-5; 8 bases align to TRBD2. CDR3 length: 16 amino acids. CDR1 is SGHNT, CDR2 YYREEE, per germline (reference sequence). The J segment lost 4 bases and the V segment lost 4 bases, leaving 12 bases of the junction unmatched. CDR3 residues: CASSLSGRGWSETQYF. In DNA form, the CDR3 reads TGTGCCAGCAGCCTTTCCGGGAGGGGGTGGTCAGAGACCCAGTACTTC. Variable domain in full (rest from reference TRBV5-4 and TRBJ2-5): ETGVTQSPTHLIKTRGQQVTLRCSSQSGHNTVSWYQQALGQGPQFIFQYYREEENGRGNFPPRFSGLQFPNYSSELNVNALELDDSALYLCASSLSGRGWSETQYFGPGTRLLVL.

The V gene is TRBV7-2, the J gene TRBJ2-5; 10 bases are shared with TRBD2. The CDR3 spans 14 residues. Losses at the gene ends were 5 bases for V and 5 bases for J; bases not matched to a gene: 5. Germline assignment: CDR1 SGHTA and CDR2 FQGNSA. The CDR3: CASSQRGGSETQYF. The CDR3 nucleotides are TGTGCCAGCAGCCAGCGGGGGGGCAGCGAGACCCAGTACTTC.

This clone was found once. The junction departs from the called germline gene at one end, perhaps through a read error. The CDR3 DNA reads as TGCAGCGCCCAGACAGGCTTCTCCTACGGGCAGTACTTC. It yields the protein CSAQTGFSYGQYF. The chain employs TRBV29-1 and TRBJ2-7; possible D gene TRBD1, 6 bases. The CDR3 is 13 amino acids. Per germline, CDR1 SQVTM and CDR2 ANQGSEA.

The CDR3 protein is CASQRDTWGYGYTF. The DNA of the CDR3 is TGTGCCAGCCAGCGGGACACCTGGGGCTATGGCTACACCTTC. The chain combines TRBV6-5 with TRBJ1-2; tentative D call: TRBD1 (6 bases). Trimming removed 8 bases from V and 4 bases from J, with 17 bases in between. The CDR3 is 14 residues long. Germline V gene sequence: CDR1 MNHEY, CDR2 SVGAGI.

As for this clone: The junction does not match germline at one end; this may be a read error. The chain recombines TRBV7-9 with TRBJ2-7; D might be TRBD1 (6 bases). The CDR3 covers 12 residues. Germline V gene data show CDR1 as SEHNR and CDR2 as FQNEAQ (reference sequence). In DNA form, the CDR3 reads TGTTCCAGCAGCCGGGACAACTACGAGCAGTACTTC. It specifies CSSSRDNYEQYF.

This chain joins TRBV29-1 and TRBJ2-3, with 14 bases aligning to TRBD2. Germline CDR1 reads SQVTM; CDR2 reads ANQGSEA. This CDR3 has 21 residues. J was trimmed by 3 bases and V by 7 bases; bases with no gene match: 24. CDR3 coding DNA: TGCAGCGCTGTAGGGGGGGCGAGGACTAGCGGGGGGCGGCATTTTACAGATACGCAGTATTTT. Translating gives CSAVGGARTSGGRHFTDTQYF.

This clone was counted once. V gene TRBV11-2 combines with J gene TRBJ2-7, with 14 positions matching TRBD2. CDR1 is SGHAT, CDR2 FQNNGV, per germline. This CDR3 has 16 residues. The junction had 9 bases not matched to a gene; V was cut back by 5 bases and J by 6 bases. The CDR3 protein is CASSPLGLAGVSEQYF. The CDR3 DNA is TGTGCCAGCAGCCCACTGGGACTAGCGGGAGTATCCGAGCAGTACTTC.

The chain carries TRBV5-4 and TRBJ2-7; the D gene is possibly TRBD2 (6 bases). Per germline, CDR1 SGHNT and CDR2 YYREEE (reference sequence). This CDR3 spans 14 amino acids. Trimming took off 2 bases at V and 0 bases at J, with 9 bases between the two ends. CDR3 in DNA: TGTGCCAGCAGCTTCGGCGGGAACTCCTACGAGCAGTACTTC. The encoded protein is CASSFGGNSYEQYF.

V is TRBV7-9 and J is TRBJ2-7; 7 nucleotides match TRBD2. Germline CDR1 reads SEHNR; CDR2 reads FQNEAQ (reference sequence). The CDR3 spans 15 residues. Trimming took 0 bases from V and 0 from J; bases not matched to a gene: 2. CDR3 in amino acids: CASSLAGGISYEQYF. The CDR3 coding sequence is TGTGCCAGCAGCTTAGCGGGGGGGATCTCCTACGAGCAGTACTTC.